The sequence of this T cell receptor beta chain was determined in a study of technical replicates of blood from a few donors. J was trimmed by 0 bases and V by 4 bases; bases with no gene match: 3. Germline values: CDR1 MNHNS, CDR2 SASEGT. CDR3 length: 15 amino acids. The method was immunoSEQ multiplex PCR; TCRdb's version includes in-frame clones alone and lacks a portion of them. The data contain 80,000 or so clones, 94% of them seen just once; the ten biggest clones take up about 0.4%. The material sequenced was T cells isolated from PBMCs. The receptor was derived from a human donor in good health. The chain joins TRBV6-1 to TRBJ1-1; the match to TRBD1 covers 9 bases. DNA for the CDR3: TGTGCCAGCAGTGGGGACAGGGAGTTGAACACTGAAGCTTTCTTT. It codes for CASSGDRELNTEAFF.